A single sample gave rise to the 21 T cell receptor beta chains below, sequenced in a study of cytomegalovirus exposure and HLA in healthy donors. Clones were read by immunoSEQ multiplex PCR, and TCRdb kept only the in-frame ones, dropping some. The sample lists about 160,000 clones; just under 90% were seen once. Material for sequencing was PBMCs. These receptors all come from a young woman in good health and CMV-seropositive.

The CDR3 DNA reads TGTGCCAGCAGCGGGGACAGGGGGCGAGAGACCCAGTACTTC. It yields the protein CASSGDRGRETQYF. The chain combines TRBV5-4 with TRBJ2-5; TRBD1 matches 12 bases. Germline CDR1 reads SGHNT; CDR2 reads YYREEE (reference sequence). V trimming: 4 bases; J trimming: 4 bases; junction bases outside the gene matches: 2. This CDR3 has 14 amino acids.

This chain's CDR3 is CASSSTGLAGGETQYF. DNA of the CDR3: TGTGCCAGTAGTTCCACCGGACTAGCGGGAGGGGAGACCCAGTACTTC. The chain links TRBV19 to TRBJ2-5; 15 bases match TRBD2. Trimming removed 5 bases from V and 5 bases from J; junction bases left unmatched: 6. In germline, CDR1 is LNHDA, CDR2 SQIVND (reference sequence). The CDR3 is 16 residues long. Combining the CDR3 with reference TRBV19 and TRBJ2-5 gives the whole variable domain DGGITQSPKYLFRKEGQNVTLSCEQNLNHDAMYWYRQDPGQGLRLIYYSQIVNDFQKGDIAEGYSVSREKKESFPLTVTSAQKNPTAFYLCASSSTGLAGGETQYFGPGTRLLVL.

The chain recombines TRBV6-1 with TRBJ1-1; no clear D. The V gene lost 1 base and the J gene lost 1 base, with 7 bases spanning the gap. CDR1 MNHNS and CDR2 SASEGT come from the germline V gene. The CDR3 consists of 14 residues. CDR3 coding DNA: TGTGCCAGCAGTGAAGAGGCGGCGAACACTGAAGCTTTCTTT. It encodes CASSEEAANTEAFF.

This chain joins TRBV9 and TRBJ1-3; 8 bases fit TRBD1. The germline CDR1 and CDR2 sequences are SGDLS and YYNGEE. The V segment lost 0 bases and the J segment 0 bases; nucleotides outside the gene matches: 5. The CDR3 extends over 17 amino acids. The CDR3 DNA follows: TGTGCCAGCAGCGTAGCAGGACAGGGACCCTCTGGAAACACCATATATTTT. Amino acids: CASSVAGQGPSGNTIYF.

V and J are TRBV18 and TRBJ2-4, with 11 bases aligning to TRBD2. The CDR3 runs 17 residues. Germline CDR1 KGHSH, CDR2 LQKENI. J was trimmed by 7 bases and V by 3 bases; bases with no gene match: 11. DNA of the CDR3: TGTGCCAGCTCACCGGGTCATGTTAGCGGGAGGGCCAACATTCAGTACTTC. Amino acid sequence: CASSPGHVSGRANIQYF.

The chain joins TRBV29-1 to TRBJ2-1; TRBD2 agrees at 12 bases. This CDR3 region has 18 residues. Trimming at V came to 8 bases and at J to 1 base, leaving 15 bases not matched to a gene. From germline, CDR1 is SQVTM and CDR2 ANQGSEA. This chain's CDR3 is CSPRRLAGEGWSYNEQFF. The CDR3 DNA sequence: TGCAGCCCCCGCCGACTAGCGGGAGAGGGGTGGTCCTACAATGAGCAGTTCTTC.

The chain employs TRBV6-5 and TRBJ2-7, with TRBD2 matching over 9 bases. From germline, CDR1 is MNHEY and CDR2 SVGAGI. The CDR3 runs to 15 residues. Losses at the gene ends were 6 bases for V and 3 bases for J; bases not matched to a gene: 9. CDR3 bases: TGTGCCAGCAGATCACTAGCGGGCCTATTCTACGAGCAGTACTTC. Protein product: CASRSLAGLFYEQYF.

CDR3 protein: CASKSGGELFF. The CDR3 coding sequence is TGTGCCAGTAAGAGTGGCGGGGAGCTGTTTTTT. The chain combines TRBV6-5 with TRBJ2-2, with no clear D. Germline CDR1 reads MNHEY; CDR2 reads SVGAGI. The CDR3 is made up of 11 amino acids. V lost 9 bases and J 7 bases, leaving 9 bases between the germline ends.

The chain carries TRBV18 and TRBJ2-5; D is possibly TRBD1 (5 bases). The germline V gene has CDR1 KGHSH and CDR2 LQKENI. CDR3 size: 15 residues. V lost 2 bases and J 2 bases, leaving 12 bases between the germline ends. In DNA, the CDR3 is TGTGCCAGCTCACCAAGGGGAAATCTACAAGAGACCCAGTACTTC. Protein sequence: CASSPRGNLQETQYF.

The rearrangement uses TRBV2 and TRBJ2-7; no reliable D call. This CDR3 has 14 amino acids. Deletions cut 6 bases from V and 3 bases from J, with 15 bases between. The germline CDR1 and CDR2 sequences are SNHLY and FYNNEI. CDR3 DNA: TGTGCCAGCAGACTGCAGGATATATACTACGAGCAGTACTTC. It is translated as CASRLQDIYYEQYF.

The rearrangement joins TRBV6-1 to TRBJ2-5; 11 bases map to TRBD2. Germline trimming cut 4 bases from V and 7 bases from J; bases unmatched to any gene: 11. Germline values: CDR1 MNHNS, CDR2 SASEGT. The CDR3 spans 16 residues. DNA of the CDR3: TGTGCCAGCAGTGGCCGTACTAGCGGGAGTGGGGGGACCCAGTACTTC. As protein: CASSGRTSGSGGTQYF.

The rearrangement uses TRBV5-6 and TRBJ2-2, with 8 bases matching TRBD2. The CDR3 covers 19 residues. Germline trimming cut 0 bases from V and 0 bases from J; bases unmatched to any gene: 10. The germline CDR1 and CDR2 sequences are SGHDT and YYEEEE. This CDR3 is CASSLGRVLAAANTGELFF. The CDR3 nucleotides read TGTGCCAGCAGCTTGGGCAGGGTACTAGCGGCAGCGAACACCGGGGAGCTGTTTTTT.

This chain links TRBV27 with TRBJ1-1; a possible D gene is TRBD1 (6 bases). The germline gives CDR1 MNHEY, CDR2 SMNVEV (reference sequence). This CDR3 spans 16 amino acids. V lost 2 bases, J lost 5 bases, and 18 bases lay in between. The CDR3 reads CASSLGPNRVGTEAFF. The DNA of the CDR3 is TGTGCCAGCAGTTTAGGGCCCAACAGGGTGGGGACTGAAGCTTTCTTT.

The V gene is TRBV5-5, the J gene TRBJ2-2; D is perhaps TRBD2 (6 bases). V lost 2 bases to trimming and J lost 2 bases, with 13 bases between them. CDR3 length: 16 residues. Germline CDR1 SGHKS, CDR2 YYEKEE (reference sequence). The CDR3 spells CASSFGSGTNTGELFF. The DNA for the CDR3 is TGTGCCAGCAGCTTTGGTAGCGGTACTAACACCGGGGAGCTGTTTTTT.

The chain is built from TRBV5-1 and TRBJ2-7, with TRBD2 matching over 7 bases. CDR3 length equals 14 residues. Trimming took 6 bases from V and 2 from J; bases not matched to a gene: 8. The germline V gene encodes CDR1 SGHRS and CDR2 YFSETQ. The DNA for the CDR3 is TGCGCCAGCAAACCGGGACTATCAACCTACGAGCAGTACTTC. Its protein is CASKPGLSTYEQYF.

V is TRBV10-3 and J is TRBJ2-6; 14 positions match TRBD2. Trimming removed 7 bases from V and 2 bases from J; junction bases left unmatched: 10. CDR3 length: 19 amino acids. CDR1 and CDR2 from the germline V gene are ENHRY and SYGVKD. The DNA of the CDR3 is TGTGCCATCACCGACCCGGGACTAGCGGGAGTAGCTGGGGCCAACGTCCTGACTTTC. It specifies CAITDPGLAGVAGANVLTF.

This clone was counted once. The rearrangement links TRBV9 to TRBJ2-6; 11 nucleotides match TRBD2. J was trimmed by 2 bases and V by 3 bases; bases with no gene match: 10. The germline V gene encodes CDR1 SGDLS and CDR2 YYNGEE. The CDR3 extends over 19 amino acids. CDR3 residues: CASSGSLAGVTAGANVLTF. CDR3 DNA sequence: TGTGCCAGCAGCGGATCACTAGCGGGAGTGACAGCTGGGGCCAACGTCCTGACTTTC.

V is TRBV25-1 and J is TRBJ1-1, with no clear D. This CDR3 has 13 residues. Per germline, CDR1 MGHDK and CDR2 SYGVNS. With 1 base removed from V and 1 base from J, the gap between germline ends came to 4 bases. CDR3 protein: CASSESQNTEAFF. Here the CDR3 DNA reads TGTGCCAGCAGTGAATCCCAGAACACTGAAGCTTTCTTT. The variable domain in full, completed from reference TRBV25-1 and TRBJ1-1, reads EADIYQTPRYLVIGTGKKITLECSQTMGHDKMYWYQQDPGMELHLIHYSYGVNSTEKGDLSSESTVSRIRTEHFPLTLESARPSHTSQYLCASSESQNTEAFFGQGTRLTVV.

The chain employs TRBV7-9 and TRBJ2-5; the match to TRBD2 covers 7 bases. CDR3 length equals 10 residues. Per germline, CDR1 SEHNR and CDR2 FQNEAQ (reference sequence). J lost 7 bases, V lost 8 bases, and 1 base had no gene match. The CDR3 bases are TGTGCCAGCGGCGGGGGGACCCAGTACTTC. It encodes CASGGGTQYF. The full variable domain, its missing parts supplied by reference TRBV7-9 and TRBJ2-5, is DTGVSQNPRHKITKRGQNVTFRCDPISEHNRLYWYRQTLGQGPEFLTYFQNEAQLEKSRLLSDRFSAERPKGSFSTLEIQRTEQGDSAMYLCASGGGTQYFGPGTRLLVL.

This clone was found a few times. V and J are TRBV10-3 and TRBJ1-2; 7 nucleotides align to TRBD1. The trim removed 7 bases at V and 5 bases at J, leaving 4 bases unmatched. The CDR3 extends over 12 amino acids. Germline V gives CDR1 ENHRY, CDR2 SYGVKD. The CDR3 sequence is CAINQQGYGYTF. The CDR3, as DNA: TGTGCCATCAACCAACAGGGGTATGGCTACACCTTC.

As DNA, the CDR3 is TGCAGCGCCCTGACAGGGACGAACACTGAAGCTTTCTTT. Residues: CSALTGTNTEAFF. This sequence joins TRBV29-1 and TRBJ1-1; 7 bases match TRBD1. Per germline, CDR1 SQVTM and CDR2 ANQGSEA. This CDR3 contains 13 residues. After removal of 7 bases from V and 1 base from J, the junction contained 6 bases not matched to a gene.